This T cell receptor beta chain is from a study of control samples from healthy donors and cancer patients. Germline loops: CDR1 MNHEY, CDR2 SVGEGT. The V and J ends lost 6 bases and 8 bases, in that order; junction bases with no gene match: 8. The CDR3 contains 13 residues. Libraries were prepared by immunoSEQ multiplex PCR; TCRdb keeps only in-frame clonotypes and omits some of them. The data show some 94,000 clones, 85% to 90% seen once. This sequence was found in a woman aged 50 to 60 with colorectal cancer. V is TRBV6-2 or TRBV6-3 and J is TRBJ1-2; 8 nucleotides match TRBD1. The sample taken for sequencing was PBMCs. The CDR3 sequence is CASSEGQGRGYTF. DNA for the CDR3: TGTGCCAGCAGCGAAGGACAGGGTCGAGGCTACACCTTC.